These 25 T cell receptor beta chains originate from one sample sequenced in a study of OX40 agonist ivuxolimab in advanced cancers. The protocol was immunoSEQ multiplex PCR, while the TCRdb copy is restricted to in-frame clones and leaves out a portion. Among about 93,000 clones listed, about 92% were seen once. Sequenced here: CD4+ or CD8+ T cells sorted from blood, sampled in a trial of the OX40 agonist ivuxolimab. Every receptor here comes from an adult with an advanced solid tumor such as melanoma, head and neck, liver or kidney cancer.

The chain links TRBV5-1 to TRBJ1-1, with D possibly matching TRBD1 (6 bases). CDR3 size: 15 residues. The germline gives CDR1 SGHRS, CDR2 YFSETQ. V lost 3 bases, J lost 1 base, and 13 bases lay in between. The CDR3 coding sequence is TGCGCCAGCAGCTCTTCGGGACATTCGAACACTGAAGCTTTCTTT. As protein: CASSSSGHSNTEAFF. The variable domain in full, with the rest retrieved from reference TRBV5-1 and TRBJ1-1, is KAGVTQTPRYLIKTRGQQVTLSCSPISGHRSVSWYQQTPGQGLQFLFEYFSETQRNKGNFPGRFSGRQFSNSRSEMNVSTLELGDSALYLCASSSSGHSNTEAFFGQGTRLTVV.

CDR3 DNA sequence: TGTGCCAGCAGTGAAACAGGGGCCACAGATACGCAGTATTTT. It codes for CASSETGATDTQYF. V gene TRBV6-5 combines with J gene TRBJ2-3; 7 positions agree with TRBD1. V lost 5 bases and J lost 2; bases outside the gene matches: 4. The CDR3 runs 14 residues. CDR1 is MNHEY and CDR2 is SVGAGI in the germline V gene.

CDR3 bases: TGTGCCAGCAGAACGACAGGGGGAACTGAAGCTTTCTTT. Protein product: CASRTTGGTEAFF. The rearrangement uses TRBV6-1 and TRBJ1-1; 9 bases are a match to TRBD1. The germline CDR1 and CDR2 sequences are MNHNS and SASEGT. The trim removed 6 bases at V and 5 bases at J, leaving 4 bases unmatched. CDR3 length: 13 amino acids.

The chain combines TRBV5-5 with TRBJ1-5; D not certain. V lost 4 bases and J lost 4, with 9 bases in between. Germline-derived CDR1 and CDR2 are SGHKS and YYEKEE (reference sequence). This CDR3 is 13 amino acids long. The chain's CDR3 is CASSLSGNQPQHF. As DNA, the CDR3 is TGTGCCAGCAGCCTGAGCGGTAATCAGCCCCAGCATTTT.

The chain is built from TRBV30 and TRBJ1-6; 7 bases match TRBD1. Germline CDR1 GTSNPN, CDR2 SVGIG (reference sequence). The V and J ends lost 7 bases and 7 bases, in that order; junction bases with no gene match: 7. The CDR3 has 13 residues. The CDR3 region is CALETGTNSPLHF. In DNA form, the CDR3 reads TGTGCCTTAGAGACAGGGACGAATTCACCCCTCCACTTT.

The chain joins TRBV6-1 to TRBJ1-2, with D unresolved. V was clipped by 8 bases and J by 3 bases, with 13 bases between them. Germline CDR1 MNHNS, CDR2 SASEGT. The CDR3 sequence is 13 residues long. The CDR3 nucleotides read TGTGCCAGCTACGAGGGTTATTACTATGGCTACACCTTC. The encoded protein is CASYEGYYYGYTF.

The rearrangement links TRBV29-1 to TRBJ1-1; no clear D. CDR3 length equals 13 residues. Germline V gene data show CDR1 as SQVTM and CDR2 as ANQGSEA. Trimming removed 1 base at V and 0 bases at J, with 6 bases between. The CDR3 DNA follows: TGCAGCGTTGAAGCGATGATGAACACTGAAGCTTTCTTT. It yields the protein CSVEAMMNTEAFF. The entire variable domain, with the rest obtained from reference TRBV29-1 and TRBJ1-1, is as follows: SAVISQKPSRDICQRGTSLTIQCQVDSQVTMMFWYRQQPGQSLTLIATANQGSEATYESGFVIDKFPISRPNLTFSTLTVSNMSPEDSSIYLCSVEAMMNTEAFFGQGTRLTVV.

V gene TRBV7-9 combines with J gene TRBJ2-3; 8 nucleotides line up with TRBD1. The J segment lost 3 bases and the V segment lost 4 bases, leaving 6 bases of the junction unmatched. In germline, CDR1 is SEHNR, CDR2 FQNEAQ (reference sequence). The CDR3 contains 15 residues. The CDR3 here is CASSSQRTGTDTQYF. The CDR3 DNA is TGTGCCAGCAGCTCTCAACGGACAGGGACAGATACGCAGTATTTT. The entire variable domain, with the rest obtained from reference TRBV7-9 and TRBJ2-3, is as follows: DTGVSQNPRHKITKRGQNVTFRCDPISEHNRLYWYRQTLGQGPEFLTYFQNEAQLEKSRLLSDRFSAERPKGSFSTLEIQRTEQGDSAMYLCASSSQRTGTDTQYFGPGTRLTVL.

The V call is TRBV7-9, the J call TRBJ2-1, with 11 bases aligning to TRBD2. Germline trimming cut 1 base from V and 6 bases from J; bases unmatched to any gene: 8. Germline V gene data show CDR1 as SEHNR and CDR2 as FQNEAQ (reference sequence). The CDR3 is 17 residues long. Here the CDR3 DNA reads TGTGCCAGCAGCTTAGTTAGCGGGAGGGATCTAGGCAATGAGCAGTTCTTC. Amino acids: CASSLVSGRDLGNEQFF.

V is TRBV7-2 and J is TRBJ2-5; TRBD1 matches at 7 bases. The germline gives CDR1 SGHTA, CDR2 FQGNSA. J lost 2 bases, V lost 3 bases, and 6 bases had no gene match. There are 15 residues in the CDR3. CDR3 coding DNA: TGTGCCAGCAGCTTGTGGGGACAGAGACAAGAGACCCAGTACTTC. Amino acid sequence: CASSLWGQRQETQYF.

The J gene is TRBJ2-7, the V gene TRBV9, with 7 bases matching TRBD2. CDR1 and CDR2 from the germline V gene are SGDLS and YYNGEE. After removal of 2 bases from V and 1 base from J, the junction contained 3 bases not matched to a gene. This CDR3 region has 14 residues. This chain's CDR3 is CASSVGTTSYEQYF. The CDR3 DNA follows: TGTGCCAGCAGCGTCGGGACTACGTCCTACGAGCAGTACTTC.

The sample holds one count of this clone. This chain links TRBV11-2 with TRBJ2-7; D not resolved. The CDR3 length is 11 residues. The V end lost 5 bases, the J end lost 0 bases, and 2 bases lay between the germline ends. Germline V CDR1 and CDR2: SGHAT, FQNNGV. The CDR3 loop reads CASSVSYEQYF. The CDR3 DNA follows: TGTGCCAGCAGCGTCTCCTACGAGCAGTACTTC. The complete variable domain, with remaining parts taken from reference TRBV11-2 and TRBJ2-7, reads EAGVAQSPRYKIIEKRQSVAFWCNPISGHATLYWYQQILGQGPKLLIQFQNNGVVDDSQLPKDRFSAERLKGVDSTLKIQPAKLEDSAVYLCASSVSYEQYFGPGTRLTVT.

CDR3 loop: CASSSQGVFMDTEAFF. CDR3 coding DNA: TGTGCCAGCAGCTCTCAGGGGGTGTTTATGGACACTGAAGCTTTCTTT. The chain has TRBV5-5 and TRBJ1-1; 7 bases line up with TRBD1. CDR3 length: 16 amino acids. CDR1 and CDR2 from the germline V gene are SGHKS and YYEKEE (reference sequence). With 3 bases clipped from V and 3 bases from J, the junction kept 11 bases outside the gene matches.

The CDR3 loop is CSAVLQTQYF. The CDR3 nucleotides are TGCAGTGCCGTCCTCCAGACCCAGTACTTC. J is TRBJ2-5 and V is TRBV20-1; D is uncertain. CDR1 is DFQATT, CDR2 SNEGSKA, per germline (reference sequence). This CDR3 has 10 residues. V gave up 6 bases and J gave up 6 bases, with 8 bases separating them.

The rearrangement joins TRBV6-1 to TRBJ2-3; 12 nucleotides agree with TRBD2. The CDR3 is made up of 16 amino acids. V shed 3 bases, J shed 4 bases, and the junction held 5 bases outside the gene matches. Germline V gives CDR1 MNHNS, CDR2 SASEGT. The CDR3 reads CASSEVGLAGSDTQYF. The CDR3 DNA reads as TGTGCCAGCAGTGAGGTCGGACTAGCGGGATCAGATACGCAGTATTTT.

Points on this clone: The junction departs from germline at one end; a sequencing error may be responsible. The rearrangement uses TRBV6-5 and TRBJ1-2; unclear D gene. CDR1 is MNHEY, CDR2 SVGAGI, per germline. CDR3 length: 13 residues. The CDR3 bases are TGTGCCAGCAGAGACACCCACTCCTCGCCGGGAATCTTC. Protein product: CASRDTHSSPGIF.

The chain links TRBV30 to TRBJ2-7, with 8 nucleotides matching TRBD1. The V segment lost 4 bases and the J segment 1 base; nucleotides outside the gene matches: 6. Germline assignment: CDR1 GTSNPN and CDR2 SVGIG (reference sequence). This CDR3 region has 14 residues. This CDR3 is CAWTGGSRSYEQYF. In DNA form, the CDR3 reads TGTGCCTGGACAGGGGGCAGTCGATCCTACGAGCAGTACTTC. Filled out from reference TRBV30 and TRBJ2-7, the complete variable domain reads SQTIHQWPATLVQPVGSPLSLECTVEGTSNPNLYWYRQAAGRGLQLLFYSVGIGQISSEVPQNLSASRPQDRQFILSSKKLLLSDSGFYLCAWTGGSRSYEQYFGPGTRLTVT.

Here the CDR3 DNA reads TGTGCCAGCAGTTCGAGACTAGCGGGAGGCCCAGAGACCCAGTACTTC. Its protein is CASSSRLAGGPETQYF. The chain combines TRBV5-5 with TRBJ2-5; TRBD2 aligns across 13 bases. Germline V CDR1 and CDR2: SGHKS, YYEKEE (reference sequence). The CDR3 sequence is 16 residues long. V lost 5 bases, J lost 4 bases, and 8 bases stayed unmatched.

The J gene is TRBJ1-5, the V gene TRBV2; a possible D gene is TRBD1 (5 bases). From germline, CDR1 is SNHLY and CDR2 FYNNEI. There are 15 residues in the CDR3. The V and J ends lost 5 bases and 3 bases respectively, with 14 bases between them. This CDR3 is CASSRVRGTNQPQHF. In nucleotides, the CDR3 is TGTGCCAGCAGTAGGGTGCGGGGGACCAATCAGCCCCAGCATTTT.

This clone was counted a single time. The chain employs TRBV19 and TRBJ2-1; 11 positions agree with TRBD2. Germline assignment: CDR1 LNHDA and CDR2 SQIVND (reference sequence). V trimming: 10 bases; J trimming: 6 bases; junction bases outside the gene matches: 11. The CDR3 runs 15 residues. The CDR3 nucleotides are TGTGCCACCGATAGCGGGGGGGCCGGAAGCAATGAGCAGTTCTTC. Translated, it gives CATDSGGAGSNEQFF.

This sequence joins TRBV19 and TRBJ1-3; TRBD1 agrees at 7 bases. Per the germline V gene, CDR1 is LNHDA and CDR2 is SQIVND (reference sequence). V lost 3 bases and J lost 4; bases outside the gene matches: 0. There are 13 residues in the CDR3. The CDR3 DNA reads as TGTGCCAGTAGTATGGACAGGGGAAACACCATATATTTT. Protein: CASSMDRGNTIYF.

V and J are TRBV4-1 and TRBJ2-1, with 10 bases matching TRBD2. CDR3 length equals 16 residues. With V trimmed by 4 bases and J by 5 bases, 8 bases remained unmatched. Germline lookup yields CDR1 MGHRA and CDR2 YSYEKL. CDR3 sequence reads: CASSRVLAGRHNEQFF. The CDR3 DNA is TGCGCCAGCAGCCGAGTACTAGCGGGGCGACACAATGAGCAGTTCTTC.

On this clone itself: Other nucleotide sequences from this sample produce the same CDR3. J is TRBJ1-2 and V is TRBV5-6; D call uncertain. Germline lookup yields CDR1 SGHDT and CDR2 YYEEEE. The germline V and J ends were trimmed by 2 bases and 8 bases, with 7 bases remaining between them. The CDR3 is 11 amino acids. The CDR3 loop is CASSFRYGYTF. In nucleotides, the CDR3 is TGTGCCAGCAGCTTCCGGTACGGCTACACCTTC.

The V gene is TRBV5-1, the J gene TRBJ2-1, with D unclear. Trimming pared 0 bases from V and 8 bases from J, leaving 9 bases between. The CDR3 has 13 amino acids. The germline CDR1 and CDR2 sequences are SGHRS and YFSETQ. The CDR3 here is CASSLEVRDEQFF. In nucleotides, the CDR3 is TGCGCCAGCAGCTTGGAGGTCCGCGATGAGCAGTTCTTC.

The chain joins TRBV7-9 to TRBJ1-5; 9 bases line up with TRBD1. Per germline, CDR1 SEHNR and CDR2 FQNEAQ (reference sequence). The CDR3 is 13 amino acids. The junction had 2 bases not matched to a gene; V was cut back by 5 bases and J by 6 bases. This chain's CDR3 is CASSKDRGQPQHF. The CDR3, as DNA: TGTGCCAGCAGCAAGGACAGGGGTCAGCCCCAGCATTTT.